This passage covers 30 T cell receptor beta chains from one sample sequenced in a study of CXCR3-negative and CXCR3-positive naive CD8 T cells. Study results and limitations: A higher hydrophobicity marked the TRB CDR3s of CXCR3-positive naive cells versus CXCR3-negative naive cells.

5' RACE that incorporated UMI labels was used to prepare the TRB cDNA libraries. Each CDR3 protein gets one entry in TCRdb, which reprocessed the 5' RACE reads and gives no DNA. The sample totals some 120,000 distinct CDR3 sequences; its top ten clones hold 0.5% to 0.75%. Antigens of these TCRs are unknown. The sequenced sample consisted of naive CXCR3+ CD8+ T cells from blood. Subset specified: CD45RO-CCR7+CD27+CD95- naive CD8+ T cells expressing CXCR3 (TNR3+). The receptors were gathered from a human donor in good health. Some clones in this sample may be carry-over from other donors' samples.

CDR3 sequence: CASSFLATVDEQFF. The rearrangement uses TRBV11-2 and TRBJ2-1; TCRdb's D call of TRBD2 is untestable without DNA. Germline V gene lookup returns CDR1 SGHAT and CDR2 FQNNGV. The CDR3 consists of 14 residues.

The rearrangement links TRBV7-9 to TRBJ2-7; TCRdb designates TRBD2, a call that cannot be tested without DNA. The CDR3 runs to 15 residues. The germline V gene encodes CDR1 SEHNR and CDR2 FQNEAQ (reference sequence). CDR3 protein: CASSLAGPPAYEQYF.

The rearrangement joins TRBV7-9 to TRBJ1-1; TCRdb returns TRBD1, unconfirmable since there is no DNA. CDR3 length: 15 residues. CDR1 SEHNR and CDR2 FQNEAQ come from the germline V gene (reference sequence). This chain's CDR3 is CASSSPGGLGTEAFF.

The chain recombines TRBV7-8 with TRBJ2-3; checking the TCRdb D call of TRBD2 is not possible without DNA. The CDR3 totals 19 residues. Germline loops: CDR1 SGHVS, CDR2 FQNEAQ. The CDR3 reads CASSLPIGGSGMSTDTQYF.

The chain recombines TRBV5-1 with TRBJ2-7; TCRdb selects TRBD2, and the lack of DNA leaves this call unchecked. CDR1 and CDR2 from the germline V gene are SGHRS and YFSETQ. This CDR3 is built from 11 residues. The CDR3 spells CASRGGYEQYF.

V and J are TRBV6-4 and TRBJ2-3; TCRdb reports TRBD1, a call that lacks DNA to check it against. There are 15 residues in the CDR3. The germline gives CDR1 MRHNA, CDR2 SNTAGT. CDR3 amino acids: CASSDLSSGTDTQYF.

The CDR3 reads CSARDPLGSNYYEQYF. V usage is TRBV20-1 and J usage is TRBJ2-7; the D gene TCRdb calls, TRBD1, cannot be checked with no DNA. The CDR3 runs 16 residues. The germline CDR1 and CDR2 sequences are DFQATT and SNEGSKA (reference sequence).

The CDR3 loop reads CAGSPGGGGINQPQHF. The genes are TRBV7-2 and TRBJ1-5; the D gene TCRdb calls, TRBD1, cannot be checked with no DNA. Germline CDR1 is SGHTA and CDR2 is FQGNSA. The CDR3 runs to 16 residues.

The rearrangement joins TRBV20-1 to TRBJ2-7; checking the TCRdb D call of TRBD2 is not possible without DNA. The CDR3 contains 11 residues. The V gene's germline CDR1 is DFQATT and CDR2 SNEGSKA (reference sequence). The CDR3 protein is CSAYRLAGKSF.

This sequence joins TRBV29-1 and TRBJ2-1; absent DNA, TCRdb's TRBD1 call cannot be checked. The CDR3 has 13 amino acids. The germline CDR1 and CDR2 sequences are SQVTM and ANQGSEA. The CDR3: CSVTGTLYNEQFF.

V is TRBV12-3 or TRBV12-4 and J is TRBJ1-2. CDR3 length: 15 residues. The CDR3 sequence is CASSLSAGDFYGYTF.

The rearrangement links TRBV7-2 to TRBJ2-1; checking the TCRdb D call of TRBD1 is not possible without DNA. Germline V gene lookup returns CDR1 SGHTA and CDR2 FQGNSA. There are 14 residues in the CDR3. CDR3 protein: CASRTLGGGNEQFF.

The chain's CDR3 is CASSLLGETYEQYF. The chain employs TRBV28 and TRBJ2-7; TCRdb names TRBD1, which stays unverified in the absence of DNA. The CDR3 extends over 14 amino acids. Per the germline V gene, CDR1 is MDHEN and CDR2 is SYDVKM.

The chain has TRBV15 and TRBJ1-1; TCRdb designates TRBD1, a call that cannot be tested without DNA. From germline, CDR1 is LNHNV and CDR2 YYDKDF (reference sequence). CDR3 length: 16 amino acids. CDR3 loop: CATSSQSGGRDTEAFF.

The chain joins TRBV12-3 or TRBV12-4 to TRBJ2-3; TCRdb returns TRBD2, unconfirmable since there is no DNA. The CDR3 sequence is 14 residues long. CDR3 residues: CASSILVSTDTQYF.

This chain links TRBV6-6 with TRBJ1-1. The germline V gene encodes CDR1 MNHNY and CDR2 SVGAGI (reference sequence). The CDR3 runs 16 residues. CDR3 amino acids: CASSYSQLYPNTEAFF.

CDR3 residues: CASSYDPRVGSSYEQYF. V and J are TRBV6-2 or TRBV6-3 and TRBJ2-7. From germline, CDR1 is MNHEY and CDR2 SVGEGT. The CDR3 has 17 residues.

This chain links TRBV20-1 with TRBJ1-1; the TCRdb call, TRBD1, lacks DNA for checking. The CDR3 totals 13 residues. From germline, CDR1 is DFQATT and CDR2 SNEGSKA (reference sequence). CDR3 in amino acids: CSASGGRDTEAFF.

CDR3 in amino acids: CASSPSPGMNTEAFF. The chain recombines TRBV5-1 with TRBJ1-1; TCRdb outputs TRBD1, but without DNA this stays unchecked. The CDR3 consists of 15 residues. Per germline, CDR1 SGHRS and CDR2 YFSETQ. Filled out from reference TRBV5-1 and TRBJ1-1, the complete variable domain reads KAGVTQTPRYLIKTRGQQVTLSCSPISGHRSVSWYQQTPGQGLQFLFEYFSETQRNKGNFPGRFSGRQFSNSRSEMNVSTLELGDSALYLCASSPSPGMNTEAFFGQGTRLTVV.

The chain recombines TRBV4-2 with TRBJ2-7; TCRdb reports TRBD1, a call that lacks DNA to check it against. Germline-derived CDR1 and CDR2 are LGHNA and YNFKEQ. The length of the CDR3 is 14 residues. The CDR3 protein is CASSQWTGFNEQYF.

This chain uses TRBV11-3 with TRBJ2-2; the TCRdb call, TRBD1, lacks DNA for checking. From germline, CDR1 is SGHNT and CDR2 YENEEA. This CDR3 has 13 residues. CDR3 protein: CASSSPGPGELFF.

The V and J genes are TRBV15 and TRBJ2-1; TCRdb reports TRBD2, a call that lacks DNA to check it against. The CDR3 length is 16 residues. Germline CDR1 is LNHNV and CDR2 is YYDKDF (reference sequence). CDR3 region: CATSRVGAGGHNEQFF.

This sequence joins TRBV7-3 and TRBJ2-1; TCRdb calls TRBD1, which cannot be checked without DNA. This CDR3 is built from 15 residues. Per the germline V gene, CDR1 is SGHTA and CDR2 is FQGTGA. This chain's CDR3 is CASSLGQTPYNEQFF. The whole variable domain, filled in from reference TRBV7-3 and TRBJ2-1, reads GAGVSQTPSNKVTEKGKYVELRCDPISGHTALYWYRQSLGQGPEFLIYFQGTGAADDSGLPNDRFFAVRPEGSVSTLKIQRTERGDSAVYLCASSLGQTPYNEQFFGPGTRLTVL.

V usage is TRBV9 and J usage is TRBJ2-7. Germline assignment: CDR1 SGDLS and CDR2 YYNGEE. The CDR3 loop spans 14 amino acids. The CDR3 loop reads CASSVGSSSYEQYF.

J is TRBJ2-7 and V is TRBV29-1; TCRdb proposes TRBD1, but this gene call is untestable without DNA. The CDR3 consists of 12 residues. CDR1 and CDR2 from the germline V gene are SQVTM and ANQGSEA. The chain's CDR3 is CSVEGPSQEQYF.

This chain connects TRBV6-2 or TRBV6-3 to TRBJ1-5. The CDR3 length is 15 residues. CDR1 is MNHEY and CDR2 is SVGEGT in the germline V gene. The CDR3 sequence: CASSQGGMGNQPQHF.

The rearrangement joins TRBV19 to TRBJ1-1; TCRdb's D call, TRBD1, is unchecked because there is no DNA. The V gene's germline CDR1 is LNHDA and CDR2 SQIVND (reference sequence). CDR3 size: 15 residues. This CDR3 reads CASSIARGAGIEAFF.

This sequence joins TRBV7-2 and TRBJ2-1. The germline gives CDR1 SGHTA, CDR2 FQGNSA. CDR3 length equals 15 residues. The CDR3 sequence: CASSLVHSSYNEQFF.

V gene TRBV3-1 combines with J gene TRBJ2-7; absent DNA, TCRdb's TRBD1 call cannot be checked. The CDR3 spans 15 residues. Germline-derived CDR1 and CDR2 are LGHDT and YNNKEL (reference sequence). This chain's CDR3 is CASSQERQGATEQYF.

This chain joins TRBV20-1 and TRBJ1-1; TCRdb outputs TRBD1, but without DNA this stays unchecked. The CDR3 has 16 amino acids. CDR1 and CDR2 (germline): DFQATT, SNEGSKA (reference sequence). The CDR3 loop is CSALTRTAQANTEAFF.